The 20 T cell receptor beta chains below all came from one sample that was sequenced in a study of blood T cell repertoires in COVID-19. TCRdb's copy holds only in-frame clones and misses some; the assay was immunoSEQ multiplex PCR. The repertoire includes around 120,000 clones, less than 85% of them detected once, and under 0.95% sits in the top ten. Sequencing was carried out using peripheral blood. These receptors all come from a human donor with acute or convalescent COVID-19. The donor label of this sample is uncertain.

The chain has TRBV7-8 and TRBJ1-1; 11 nucleotides match TRBD1. Per germline, CDR1 SGHVS and CDR2 FQNEAQ. CDR3 length: 17 amino acids. V shed 2 bases, J shed 4 bases, and the junction held 9 bases outside the gene matches. The CDR3 DNA reads as TGTGCCAGCAGCTTAATGGGGACAGGGGGGTTTGGCACTGAAGCTTTCTTT. Encoded protein: CASSLMGTGGFGTEAFF.

The table lists this clone with a few counts. The chain is built from TRBV5-1 and TRBJ2-2; TRBD1 aligns across 8 bases. There are 15 residues in the CDR3. Trimming at V came to 4 bases and at J to 5 bases, leaving 7 bases not matched to a gene. Germline CDR1 is SGHRS and CDR2 is YFSETQ. The CDR3 coding sequence is TGCGCCAGCAGCCCCAGGACAGGGTGGACCGGGGAGCTGTTTTTT. As protein: CASSPRTGWTGELFF.

This clone turned up a few times. CDR3 residues: CASSLGQGSEKLFF. The CDR3 nucleotides are TGTGCCAGCAGTTTAGGGCAGGGGAGCGAAAAACTGTTTTTT. The rearrangement uses TRBV27 and TRBJ1-4; D may be TRBD1 (6 bases). Germline V CDR1 and CDR2: MNHEY, SMNVEV (reference sequence). V was shortened by 2 bases and J by 8 bases, with 12 bases between the two germline ends. The CDR3 totals 14 residues.

This clone was detected only a few times. J is TRBJ1-2 and V is TRBV12-3 or TRBV12-4, with TRBD1 as a possible D gene (5 bases). The CDR3 runs to 13 residues. Trimming stripped 4 bases from V and 6 bases from J, with 12 bases between. The CDR3 spells CASSWTFLNGYTF. CDR3 DNA: TGTGCCAGCAGTTGGACATTTCTAAATGGCTACACCTTC.

The chain uses TRBV29-1 and TRBJ2-2; TRBD1 aligns across 9 bases. The CDR3 totals 15 residues. Germline V gene lookup returns CDR1 SQVTM and CDR2 ANQGSEA. J was trimmed by 4 bases and V by 6 bases; bases with no gene match: 9. CDR3 sequence reads: CSVGTGQGGTGELFF. For the CDR3, the DNA is TGCAGCGTCGGAACGGGACAGGGTGGCACCGGGGAGCTGTTTTTT.

V usage is TRBV7-3 and J usage is TRBJ1-1; D may be TRBD1 (6 bases). V lost 0 bases and J 1 base, leaving 18 bases between the germline ends. The CDR3 has 18 amino acids. Germline assignment: CDR1 SGHTA and CDR2 FQGTGA. CDR3 sequence (DNA): TGTGCCAGCAGCTTAACGGGACAAGGAGGACTCGGGAACACTGAAGCTTTCTTT. Its translation: CASSLTGQGGLGNTEAFF.

This clone has a single count. The J gene is TRBJ2-2, the V gene TRBV3-1 (or the pseudogene TRBV3-2); D is perhaps TRBD1 (5 bases). CDR3 size: 16 residues. V lost 0 bases to trimming and J lost 5 bases, with 13 bases between them. Germline V gene lookup returns CDR1 LGHDT and CDR2 YNNKEL (reference sequence). The CDR3 here is CASSQEGQGRTGELFF. The CDR3 nucleotides are TGTGCCAGCAGCCAAGAAGGGCAGGGAAGAACCGGGGAGCTGTTTTTT.

This sequence joins TRBV5-1 and TRBJ1-2; the D is unclear. This CDR3 spans 15 amino acids. Trimming took off 0 bases at V and 4 bases at J, with 13 bases between the two ends. The germline CDR1 and CDR2 sequences are SGHRS and YFSETQ. The CDR3 nucleotides are TGCGCCAGCAGCTTGGGAGCCGGTCCCCTCTATGGCTACACCTTC. Encoded protein: CASSLGAGPLYGYTF.

The V and J genes are TRBV5-6 and TRBJ2-1, with 9 bases identical to TRBD1. The CDR3 runs 14 residues. Germline V gene sequence: CDR1 SGHDT, CDR2 YYEEEE. J lost 6 bases, V lost 4 bases, and 5 bases had no gene match. CDR3 sequence reads: CASSPGTGLNEQFF. The CDR3 DNA is TGTGCCAGCAGCCCCGGGACAGGGCTCAATGAGCAGTTCTTC.

The chain joins TRBV30 to TRBJ1-2; tentative D call: TRBD1 (6 bases). This CDR3 has 14 residues. V lost 1 base, J lost 4 bases, and 13 bases lay in between. In germline, CDR1 is GTSNPN, CDR2 SVGIG (reference sequence). The CDR3 is CAWSGGGQFYGYTF. Here the CDR3 DNA reads TGTGCCTGGAGTGGCGGGGGGCAATTCTATGGCTACACCTTC.

The rearrangement links TRBV9 to TRBJ1-2; TRBD1 matches at 9 bases. The CDR3 is 15 residues long. Germline V gene sequence: CDR1 SGDLS, CDR2 YYNGEE. Losses at the gene ends were 3 bases for V and 4 bases for J; bases not matched to a gene: 7. The chain's CDR3 is CASSDGTGSSYGYTF. In nucleotides, the CDR3 is TGTGCCAGCAGCGATGGGACAGGGTCCTCCTATGGCTACACCTTC. Using reference TRBV9 and TRBJ1-2 for the parts outside the CDR3, the full variable domain is DSGVTQTPKHLITATGQRVTLRCSPRSGDLSVYWYQQSLDQGLQFLIQYYNGEERAKGNILERFSAQQFPDLHSELNLSSLELGDSALYFCASSDGTGSSYGYTFGSGTRLTVV.

This clone showed up just a few times. The chain employs TRBV19 and TRBJ2-5; the D gene is possibly TRBD1 (5 bases). V lost 0 bases, J lost 5 bases, and 10 bases lay in between. From germline, CDR1 is LNHDA and CDR2 SQIVND (reference sequence). This CDR3 is 14 amino acids long. The CDR3 nucleotides read TGTGCCAGTAGTATAGAACAGGCCCCGGAGACCCAGTACTTC. This sequence encodes CASSIEQAPETQYF.

V usage is TRBV5-4 and J usage is TRBJ2-3, with 11 bases aligning to TRBD2. The junction had 5 bases not matched to a gene; V was cut back by 2 bases and J by 0 bases. CDR1 and CDR2 from the germline V gene are SGHNT and YYREEE (reference sequence). The CDR3 is 17 residues long. The CDR3 spells CASSLRLAGGSTDTQYF. CDR3 nucleotides: TGTGCCAGCAGCTTAAGGCTAGCGGGGGGTAGCACAGATACGCAGTATTTT.

This chain links TRBV3-1 (or the pseudogene TRBV3-2) with TRBJ2-3; D remains unclear. Germline V gene data show CDR1 as LGHDT and CDR2 as YNNKEL (reference sequence). The V and J ends lost 6 bases and 0 bases respectively, with 7 bases between them. The CDR3 loop spans 13 amino acids. In nucleotides, the CDR3 is TGTGCCAGCAGACAGATTAGCACAGATACGCAGTATTTT. This gives the protein CASRQISTDTQYF.

J is TRBJ1-1 and V is TRBV3-1 (or the pseudogene TRBV3-2); TRBD1 might be the D (5 bases). The CDR3 runs to 13 residues. V gave up 4 bases and J gave up 6 bases, with 12 bases separating them. Germline CDR1 is LGHDT and CDR2 is YNNKEL (reference sequence). CDR3 coding DNA: TGTGCCAGCAGCCGAATCGGGGGTTCTGAAGCTTTCTTT. This translates into CASSRIGGSEAFF.

The sample holds many counts of this clone. This chain uses TRBV5-6 with TRBJ2-1, with D uncertain. Germline CDR1 SGHDT, CDR2 YYEEEE. The CDR3 sequence is 14 residues long. V lost 2 bases to trimming and J lost 1 base, with 7 bases between them. CDR3 region: CASSFPQSYNEQFF. CDR3 bases: TGTGCCAGCAGCTTTCCCCAGTCCTACAATGAGCAGTTCTTC.

This clone was observed once. The chain carries TRBV5-1 and TRBJ1-2; a weak D match, TRBD1 (5 bases). The germline gives CDR1 SGHRS, CDR2 YFSETQ. The CDR3 is 13 amino acids. Trimming shortened V by 0 bases and J by 8 bases, and 11 bases separated the two germline ends. The CDR3 nucleotides are TGCGCCAGCAGCTTGGTTCAGGGCAGCGGCTACACCTTC. This gives the protein CASSLVQGSGYTF.

This chain connects TRBV6-5 to TRBJ1-1, with TRBD1 as a possible D gene (5 bases). The germline V gene has CDR1 MNHEY and CDR2 SVGAGI. V lost 0 bases, J lost 0 bases, and 5 bases lay in between. The CDR3 runs 14 residues. CDR3 in DNA: TGTGCCAGCAGTTACTCGACAGTGAACACTGAAGCTTTCTTT. It encodes CASSYSTVNTEAFF.

This clone was observed a single time. This chain's CDR3 is CATSDLRGGQGSGTQYF. For the CDR3, the DNA is TGTGCCACCAGTGACCTTAGGGGGGGACAGGGAAGTGGTACGCAGTATTTT. V is TRBV24-1 and J is TRBJ2-3; 9 bases match TRBD1. This CDR3 region has 17 residues. The V and J ends lost 4 bases and 8 bases, in that order; junction bases with no gene match: 15. The germline V gene encodes CDR1 KGHDR and CDR2 SFDVKD.

The V gene is TRBV4-2, the J gene TRBJ2-1, with 9 bases lining up with TRBD2. V dropped 0 bases and J dropped 4; count of bases not matched to a gene: 7. CDR3 length equals 17 residues. Germline lookup yields CDR1 LGHNA and CDR2 YNFKEQ. The CDR3 reads CASSQDVGTSFYNEQFF. The CDR3 nucleotides read TGTGCCAGCAGCCAAGATGTTGGGACTAGCTTTTACAATGAGCAGTTCTTC.